The 18 T cell receptor beta chains below come from one sample, sequenced in a study of CD8+ T cells in alopecia areata. Sequencing templates came from extracted RNA that was reverse transcribed into cDNA. Sequenced by immunoSEQ multiplex PCR; TCRdb stores in-frame clones only, minus some. Recorded here are some 120,000 clones, none singletons. What was sequenced was lesional skin. The receptor source for this set is a C3H/HeJ mouse with alopecia areata. The strain is characterized by the MHC haplotype H2-k.

This clone was found a few times. Mouse gene names and germline throughout. The CDR3 end falls 4 residues outside the read, so it is completed with the germline J gene. The gene calls are TRBV13-3 and TRBJ2-4; D is perhaps TRBD1 (6 bases). Germline assignment: CDR1 NNHDY and CDR2 SYVADS. There are 14 residues in the CDR3. CDR3 sequence reads: CASSDAGHKNTLYF. CDR3 bases read: TGTGCCAGCAGTGATGCGGGACATAAAAAC.

This clone turned up a few times. The gene names here belong to mouse. The DNA ends 4 residues before the CDR3 does, and the rest of the CDR3 is filled in from the germline J gene. The rearrangement uses TRBV19 and TRBJ1-1, with TRBD1 matching 7 bases. The CDR3 loop spans 14 amino acids. Germline V gene data show CDR1 as FNHDT and CDR2 as SITEND (reference sequence). Trimming at V came to 2 bases and at J to 2 bases, leaving 3 bases not matched to a gene. Here the CDR3 reads CASSMGTDNTEVFF. The CDR3 DNA, read in part, is TGTGCCAGCAGTATGGGGACAGACAACACA.

A note on this clone: Mouse names are used for the genes. The read terminates 4 residues ahead of where the CDR3 ends, so the germline J gene completes it. V usage is TRBV17 and J usage is TRBJ2-1, with unresolved D. The V end was cut by 3 bases, the J end by 4 bases, with 7 bases between. Germline assignment: CDR1 MNHDT and CDR2 YYDKIL. There are 13 residues in the CDR3. CDR3 DNA (partial): TGTGCTAGCAGTAGTTACAGTTATGCT. It specifies CASSSYSYA. From start to end, the CDR3 is CASSSYSYAEQFF.

On this clone itself: The genes and germline here are from mouse. The read falls 4 residues short of the CDR3 end, and the missing part is taken from the germline J gene. The chain recombines TRBV1 with TRBJ2-3, with D hard to call. Trimming pared 0 bases from V and 0 bases from J, leaving 10 bases between. Germline V gene data show CDR1 as NSQYPW and CDR2 as LRSPGD (reference sequence). The CDR3 is 16 amino acids. Incomplete CDR3 DNA: TGCACCTGCAGTGCAGATGGAGAGACTAGTGCAGAA. Its protein is CTCSADGETSAE. The whole CDR3 sequence reads CTCSADGETSAETLYF. The full variable domain, its missing parts supplied by reference TRBV1 and TRBJ2-3, is VTLLEQNPRWRLVPRGQAVNLRCILKNSQYPWMSWYQQDLQKQLQWLFTLRSPGDKEVKSLPGADYLATRVTDTELRLQVANMSQGRTLYCTCSADGETSAETLYFGSGTRLTVL.

There are a few counts of this clone. Gene labels here are mouse ones. The read is 4 residues too short to cover the CDR3 end, so that end is filled in from the germline J gene. The gene calls are TRBV13-1 and TRBJ2-7, with 11 bases lining up with TRBD2. Germline V gene lookup returns CDR1 NSHNY and CDR2 SYGAGN. CDR3 length equals 14 residues. V lost 4 bases and J lost 3; bases outside the gene matches: 3. CDR3 region: CASSRDWGGYEQYF. CDR3 DNA, as far as it was read: TGTGCCAGCAGTCGTGACTGGGGGGGCTAT.

This clone was recorded a few times. Here the gene names and germline are mouse. With the read ending 4 residues before the CDR3 end, the germline J gene is used to fill in that end. The gene calls are TRBV13-2 and TRBJ2-1; 9 nucleotides line up with TRBD2. V was pared by 2 bases and J by 5 bases, with 5 bases of the junction left unmatched. Germline CDR1 is NNHNN and CDR2 is SYGAGS (reference sequence). This CDR3 spans 15 amino acids. The CDR3 is CASGDRDWVDAEQFF. CDR3 bases read: TGTGCCAGCGGTGACCGGGACTGGGTGGATGCT.

Of note for this clone: Genes and germline are mouse. CDR3 DNA, as far as it was read: TGTGCTAGCAGTAGTTTTGGGTAT. It yields the protein CASSSFGY. The whole CDR3 region reads CASSSFGYEQYF. The chain couples TRBV17 to TRBJ2-7, with D unclear. The CDR3 end is not reached by the read, which stops 4 residues before it; the germline J gene fills it in. CDR1 MNHDT and CDR2 YYDKIL come from the germline V gene. This CDR3 spans 12 amino acids.

As regards this clone: Genes and germline come from the mouse. The sequenced fragment ends 4 residues before the CDR3 boundary, so the rest is inferred from the germline J gene. The rearrangement joins TRBV13-3 to TRBJ2-1; TRBD1 might be the D (7 bases). The CDR3 is made up of 14 amino acids. Germline V gene data show CDR1 as NNHDY and CDR2 as SYVADS. CDR3 bases read: TGTGCCAGCAGTGATAGGGGGCGCGCGGCT. It translates to CASSDRGRAA. The full CDR3 is CASSDRGRAAEQFF.

This clone has only a few counts. Germline and genes here are mouse. The read comes to an end 4 residues before the CDR3 does, leaving the germline J gene to fill in the end. The chain is built from TRBV14 and TRBJ2-5, with 7 positions matching TRBD2. The CDR3 has 13 residues. From germline, CDR1 is SGHDT and CDR2 FRDEAV. Trimming took 3 bases from V and 2 from J; bases not matched to a gene: 0. CDR3 bases read: TGTGCCAGCAGTTCTGGGGGCCAAGAC. This encodes CASSSGGQD. The CDR3 reads in full as CASSSGGQDTQYF. Supplemented by reference TRBV14 and TRBJ2-5, the full variable domain reads EAGVTQSPRYAVLQEGQAVSFWCDPISGHDTLYWYQQPRDQGPQLLVYFRDEAVIDNSQLPSDRFSAVRPKGTNSTLKIQSAKQGDTATYLCASSSGGQDTQYFGPGTRLLVL.

Turning to this clone: Each gene name is a mouse one. Sequencing ends 4 residues short of the CDR3 end; the germline J gene provides the rest. The chain employs TRBV13-3 and TRBJ2-3, with D perhaps TRBD1 (5 bases). CDR1 and CDR2 (germline): NNHDY, SYVADS. With 6 bases removed from V and 0 bases from J, the gap between germline ends came to 14 bases. This CDR3 comprises 15 residues. The covered CDR3 bases are TGTGCCAGCACCCGACAGAAAATTAGTGCAGAA. This sequence encodes CASTRQKISAE. The whole CDR3 protein is CASTRQKISAETLYF.

Concerning this clone: Genes here carry mouse names. Read sequence stops 4 residues before the CDR3 end, and the germline J gene provides the missing end. This rearrangement joins TRBV1 to TRBJ2-3; possibly TRBD1 or TRBD2 for D (6 bases each). Germline CDR1 and CDR2: NSQYPW and LRSPGD (reference sequence). The V end was cut by 1 base, the J end by 0 bases, with 11 bases between. The CDR3 is 16 amino acids. Here the CDR3 reads CTCSAGGPLSAETLYF. The sequenced part of the CDR3 DNA is TGCACCTGCAGTGCAGGGGGGCCCCTTAGTGCAGAA.

This clone came up a few times. Gene names follow the mouse nomenclature. The read terminates 4 residues before the CDR3 end, so the remaining end is supplied by the germline J gene. The chain combines TRBV1 with TRBJ2-5; 8 bases map to TRBD2. The CDR3 covers 15 residues. Germline V CDR1 and CDR2: NSQYPW, LRSPGD (reference sequence). Here the CDR3 reads CTCSADLGGTDTQYF. CDR3 DNA (partial): TGCACCTGCAGTGCAGATCTGGGGGGTACGGAC.

In regard to this clone: Germline and genes: mouse. The read falls 4 residues short of the CDR3 end, and the missing part is taken from the germline J gene. J is TRBJ2-2 and V is TRBV1, with D possibly being TRBD1 (5 bases). Between the trimmed V and J ends, which lost 3 bases and 4 bases, there was a span of 15 bases. Looked up from germline, CDR1 is NSQYPW and CDR2 is LRSPGD (reference sequence). CDR3 length equals 16 residues. CDR3 sequence reads: CTCSAGPGPATGQLYF. The covered CDR3 bases are TGCACCTGCAGTGCCGGGCCAGGGCCCGCCACCGGG.

This clone was picked up many times. Germline and genes here are mouse. The read ends 4 residues before the CDR3 terminus; that terminus is restored from the germline J gene. J is TRBJ1-2 and V is TRBV13-3, with D tentatively TRBD1 (5 bases). Germline lookup yields CDR1 NNHDY and CDR2 SYVADS. The CDR3 extends over 13 amino acids. The germline V and J ends were trimmed by 4 bases and 4 bases, with 11 bases remaining between them. CDR3 region: CASSKRGFSDYTF. The covered CDR3 bases are TGTGCCAGCAGTAAGAGGGGTTTCTCC.

This clone was picked up a small number of times. Each gene name is a mouse one. The read comes to an end 4 residues before the CDR3 does, leaving the germline J gene to fill in the end. The rearrangement uses TRBV19 and TRBJ2-4; TRBD2 agrees at 10 bases. Germline-derived CDR1 and CDR2 are FNHDT and SITEND (reference sequence). The CDR3 totals 15 residues. V trimming: 3 bases; J trimming: 1 base; junction bases outside the gene matches: 2. CDR3 bases read: TGTGCCAGCAGTACCGACTGGGGGGGTCAAAAC. Protein sequence: CASSTDWGGQN. The CDR3 as a whole reads CASSTDWGGQNTLYF. The full variable domain, rest sourced from reference TRBV19 and TRBJ2-4, is GGIITQTPKFLIGQEGQKLTLKCQQNFNHDTMYWYRQDSGKGLRLIYYSITENDLQKGDLSEGYDASREKKSSFSLTVTSAQKNEMAVFLCASSTDWGGQNTLYFGAGTRLSVL.

Comments on this clone: Gene names are the mouse ones. The CDR3 here is CAWSLYGVSAETLYF. The CDR3 DNA, read in part, is TGTGCCTGGAGTCTATATGGGGTTAGTGCAGAA. The J gene is TRBJ2-3, the V gene TRBV31; possible D gene TRBD2, 5 bases. Read sequence stops 4 residues before the CDR3 end, and the germline J gene provides the missing end. The ends were cut back, 0 bases at V and 0 bases at J, with 10 bases in the middle. Per germline, CDR1 GKSSPN and CDR2 SITVG. The CDR3 runs 15 residues.

Concerning this clone itself: The DNA translation disagrees with the TCRdb protein at residue 12, so the protein in this description comes from the DNA. Any gene name here is a mouse gene name. The CDR3 end falls 3 residues outside the read, so it is completed with the germline J gene. The J gene is TRBJ1-6, the V gene TRBV1, with TRBD1 as a possible D gene (5 bases). TRBJ1-6 is designated an ORF whose function remains uncertain. This CDR3 contains 15 residues. In germline, CDR1 is NSQYPW, CDR2 LRSPGD (reference sequence). Trimming removed 6 bases at V and 0 bases at J, with 9 bases between. The CDR3 bases that were read are TGCACCTGCAGCGGCAGGGTTTCCTATAATTCGCCC. Translating it yields CTCSGRVSYNSP. The complete CDR3 sequence is CTCSGRVSYNSPLYF.

As for this clone: Gene names denote mouse genes. Coverage ceases 4 residues before the CDR3 finishes, and the germline J gene fills in the end. The chain couples TRBV1 to TRBJ2-3, with 7 bases identical to TRBD1. Germline V CDR1 and CDR2: NSQYPW, LRSPGD (reference sequence). The CDR3 runs to 14 residues. V gave up 3 bases and J gave up 4 bases; unmatched junction bases: 4. The CDR3 spells CTCSAATGPETLYF. The sequenced part of the CDR3 DNA is TGCACCTGCAGTGCCGCGACAGGGCCAGAA.